This T cell receptor (beta chain) was captured by sequencing in a study of blood T cell repertoires in COVID-19 (dated by TCRdb to 2020 to 2022). For the study in its entirety: Samples from collaborators originated in the United States, Italy and Spain and spanned both the acute and convalescent phases of COVID-19. Samples were obtained from the ongoing ImmuneRACE study (first 160 participants) and from over a thousand subjects provided by 6 global collaborators. A freely available public database, intended as a resource for researchers studying the immune response to SARS-CoV-2, is where the repertoires were released. The material from the prospective study consisted of cDNA or gDNA derived from T cells, B-cell-depleted T cells, or PBMCs. Where available, HLA class I and class II types were obtained from metadata supplied by the sample provider rather than from assay-based typing. The dataset comprised deeply sampled blood TCRbeta repertoires from subjects exposed to, actively infected with, or recovered from COVID-19. The sample metadata nearly always contained a de-identified subject ID, COVID-19 status, age in years and sex. Study-wide findings and limitations: The quantity of clinical and demographic metadata differed by source and by participant and was supplied without curation.

TCRbeta CDR3 regions were amplified from genomic DNA using the immunoSEQ Assay, a bias-controlled multiplex PCR. As for the authors' bioinformatics: The number of nucleated cells in each sample was estimated by amplification of reference gene primers within the assay. To quantify the absolute abundance of each unique TCRbeta CDR3 rearrangement, sequence reads were collapsed and filtered. Productive Simpson clonality was computed per sample as the square root of Simpson's diversity index over productive rearrangements. Here the immuneACCESS table is served through TCRdb, limited to in-frame sequences with V and J called. Missing clones are a known gap in these copies; in checked studies unresolved V genes cover under half, and the rest lacks a known reason. The DNA was the basis for D and trimming; V, J and clone size are from that table. This sample lists under 150,000 clones; 79% were detected once. The top ten clonotypes cover approximately 3.9% of the sample.

About this clone itself: Its antigen has not been determined. Base qualities are not provided; no much larger clone lies one nucleotide away.

The collaborating institutions used their own protocols to collect whole blood in K2EDTA tubes. For TCRbeta analysis, collaborators shipped samples as frozen whole blood, isolated PBMCs, or DNA extracted from either of those sample types. Sequencing was carried out using peripheral blood. This receptor was taken from a woman over 75 with acute or convalescent COVID-19.

The nucleotides are TGTGCCAGCAGTTTCCCCCCCGGGGTTGAAAAACTGTTTTTT. It translates as CASSFPPGVEKLFF. The chain links TRBV28 with TRBJ1-4, with the D gene call left open. Via the germline V gene, CDR1 is MDHEN and CDR2 SYDVKM. The junction shows trimming of 3 bases on V and 7 bases on J, plus 12 bases between the germline ends. Taken from cysteine to phenylalanine, the CDR3 has 14 residues. Here the CDR3 DNA is all that survives: 42 bases in frame from base 1.